The 11 T cell receptor beta chains below were found in one sample sequenced in a study of blood T cell repertoires in COVID-19. Assay: immunoSEQ multiplex PCR; the TCRdb copy retains only in-frame clones and omits some. The sample lists approximately 300,000 clones; about 92% were seen once. Sequencing was carried out using PBMCs or T cells enriched from blood (not recorded which). The origin of the receptors is a woman aged 30 to 39 who had recovered from COVID-19.

The rearrangement links TRBV6-5 to TRBJ2-7; 8 positions agree with TRBD2. The V and J ends lost 5 bases and 6 bases, in that order; junction bases with no gene match: 9. Per the germline V gene, CDR1 is MNHEY and CDR2 is SVGAGI. CDR3 length equals 14 residues. DNA of the CDR3: TGTGCCAGCAGTAACACTGGGACTAGAGGCGAGCAGTACTTC. It is translated as CASSNTGTRGEQYF.

The table lists this clone with a count of one. V and J are TRBV12-3 or TRBV12-4 and TRBJ2-5; no clear D. The CDR3 has 13 amino acids. V gave up 3 bases and J gave up 5 bases, with 10 bases separating them. The CDR3 loop reads CASSFPGTETQYF. The CDR3 region has the DNA TGTGCCAGCAGTTTCCCGGGTACTGAGACCCAGTACTTC.

CDR3 sequence reads: CASRRQVNREAFF. CDR3 DNA sequence: TGTGCCAGCAGGCGACAGGTTAACAGAGAAGCTTTCTTT. The chain combines TRBV2 with TRBJ1-1, with D perhaps matching TRBD1 (6 bases). This CDR3 is built from 13 residues. Trimming took 6 bases from V and 8 from J, leaving 16 bases between them. Germline CDR1 is SNHLY and CDR2 is FYNNEI.

J is TRBJ2-7 and V is TRBV29-1; 14 bases are a match to TRBD2. The CDR3 is 13 residues long. Germline CDR1 reads SQVTM; CDR2 reads ANQGSEA. Trimming at V came to 7 bases and at J to 7 bases, leaving 6 bases not matched to a gene. The CDR3 DNA reads TGCAGCGGGATGACTAGCGGGAGGGATGAGCAGTACTTC. Its translation is CSGMTSGRDEQYF.

DNA for the CDR3: TGTGCCAGCTCACCACCAGCCAGGTCAATCCCTGAAGCTTTCTTT. Its translation is CASSPPARSIPEAFF. This sequence joins TRBV18 and TRBJ1-1; unclear D gene. Germline CDR1 is KGHSH and CDR2 is LQKENI. V was pared by 0 bases and J by 6 bases, with 14 bases between. The CDR3 runs 15 residues.

CDR3 sequence: CASSVGQGDGYTF. In DNA form, the CDR3 reads TGTGCCAGCAGCGTAGGGCAGGGTGATGGCTACACCTTC. The J gene is TRBJ1-2, the V gene TRBV9, with D tentatively TRBD1 (5 bases). The CDR3 sequence is 13 residues long. The germline V and J ends were trimmed by 0 bases and 6 bases, with 9 bases remaining between them. The V gene's germline CDR1 is SGDLS and CDR2 YYNGEE.

The chain has TRBV19 and TRBJ2-1; no reliable D call. Germline V gives CDR1 LNHDA, CDR2 SQIVND (reference sequence). The CDR3 runs 16 residues. The V gene lost 2 bases and the J gene lost 0 bases, with 11 bases spanning the gap. Here the CDR3 DNA reads TGTGCCAGTAGTATAATCGGCGGCAGCTCCTACAATGAGCAGTTCTTC. It specifies CASSIIGGSSYNEQFF. Looking up the rest from reference TRBV19 and TRBJ2-1 gives the full variable domain: DGGITQSPKYLFRKEGQNVTLSCEQNLNHDAMYWYRQDPGQGLRLIYYSQIVNDFQKGDIAEGYSVSREKKESFPLTVTSAQKNPTAFYLCASSIIGGSSYNEQFFGPGTRLTVL.

V usage is TRBV2 and J usage is TRBJ1-2; no clear D gene. Germline V gene data show CDR1 as SNHLY and CDR2 as FYNNEI. V was clipped by 11 bases and J by 6 bases, with 10 bases between them. This CDR3 is built from 10 residues. The CDR3 reads CAVDNDGYTF. The CDR3 DNA follows: TGTGCCGTCGACAATGATGGCTACACCTTC.

This clone is a singleton in its sample. This chain connects TRBV13 to TRBJ2-7, with TRBD1 matching 11 bases. The CDR3 runs 14 residues. J lost 4 bases, V lost 5 bases, and 4 bases had no gene match. Germline CDR1 and CDR2: PRHDT and FYEKMQ (reference sequence). CDR3 in amino acids: CASSPGQGAYEQYF. The DNA for the CDR3 is TGTGCCAGCAGCCCCGGACAGGGGGCTTACGAGCAGTACTTC.

This rearrangement joins TRBV4-1 to TRBJ2-6; D not resolved. Trimming removed 1 base from V and 0 bases from J, with 10 bases in between. CDR1 and CDR2 from the germline V gene are MGHRA and YSYEKL. The CDR3 covers 17 residues. CDR3 sequence: CASSQGARLSGANVLTF. Here the CDR3 DNA reads TGCGCCAGCAGCCAAGGGGCCAGGCTCTCTGGGGCCAACGTCCTGACTTTC.

The chain uses TRBV9 and TRBJ2-3; 8 nucleotides align to TRBD1. V lost 6 bases to trimming and J lost 4 bases; unmatched junction nucleotides: 4. The length of the CDR3 is 13 residues. From germline, CDR1 is SGDLS and CDR2 YYNGEE. The CDR3 bases are TGTGCCAGCACAGCAGGGGGCTCAGATACGCAGTATTTT. Its protein product is CASTAGGSDTQYF.